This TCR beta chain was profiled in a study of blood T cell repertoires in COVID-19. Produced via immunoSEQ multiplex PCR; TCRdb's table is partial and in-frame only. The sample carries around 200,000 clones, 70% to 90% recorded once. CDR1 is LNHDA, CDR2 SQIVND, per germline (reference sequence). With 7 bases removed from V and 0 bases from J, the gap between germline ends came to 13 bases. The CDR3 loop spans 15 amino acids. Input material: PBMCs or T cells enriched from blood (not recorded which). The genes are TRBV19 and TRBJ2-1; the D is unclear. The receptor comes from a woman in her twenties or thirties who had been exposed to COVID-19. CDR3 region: CASTRAVSSYNEQFF. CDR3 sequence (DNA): TGTGCCAGTACCCGTGCGGTCAGCTCCTACAATGAGCAGTTCTTC.